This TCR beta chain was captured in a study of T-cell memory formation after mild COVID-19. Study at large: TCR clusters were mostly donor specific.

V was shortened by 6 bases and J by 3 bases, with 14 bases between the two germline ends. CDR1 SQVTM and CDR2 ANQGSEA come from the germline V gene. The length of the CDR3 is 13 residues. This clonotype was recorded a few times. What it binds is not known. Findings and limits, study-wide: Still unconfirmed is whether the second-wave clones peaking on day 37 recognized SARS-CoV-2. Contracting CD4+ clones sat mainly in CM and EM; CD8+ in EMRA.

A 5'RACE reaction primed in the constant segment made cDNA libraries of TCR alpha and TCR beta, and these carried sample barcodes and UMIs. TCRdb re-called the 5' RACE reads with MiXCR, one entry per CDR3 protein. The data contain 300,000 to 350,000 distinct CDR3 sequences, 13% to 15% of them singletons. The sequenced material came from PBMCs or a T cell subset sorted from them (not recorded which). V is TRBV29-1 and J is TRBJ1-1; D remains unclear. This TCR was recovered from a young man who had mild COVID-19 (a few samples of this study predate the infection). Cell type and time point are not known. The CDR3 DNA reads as TGCAGCGTCGAGTATCGGGGTCACACTGAAGCTTTCTTT. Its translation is CSVEYRGHTEAFF.